Below are 27 T cell receptor beta chains sequenced from a single sample in a study of human CD4 T cells and Enterobacteriaceae. Assay: immunoSEQ multiplex PCR; the TCRdb copy retains only in-frame clones and omits some. Here the sample spans 25,000 to 30,000 clones, about four fifths being singletons. Sorting took every CD4+ cell except CD45RA+CCR7+CD95- naive cells, reaching over 98% purity. The sequencing input was memory CD4+ T cells from blood. Receptor source: a human donor in good health.

V and J are TRBV5-1 and TRBJ1-1; no clear D. CDR3 length equals 17 residues. Trimming cost V 2 bases and J 2 bases, with 19 bases left between them. Germline loops: CDR1 SGHRS, CDR2 YFSETQ. Here the CDR3 reads CASSFSGLQITNTEAFF. Here the CDR3 DNA reads TGCGCCAGCAGCTTTTCCGGACTCCAAATTACCAACACTGAAGCTTTCTTT.

The V call is TRBV5-1, the J call TRBJ1-4, with D hard to call. This CDR3 has 15 residues. The V gene's germline CDR1 is SGHRS and CDR2 YFSETQ. The V gene lost 4 bases and the J gene lost 4 bases, with 14 bases spanning the gap. The CDR3 is CASSTFGSYNEKLFF. The CDR3 DNA reads as TGCGCCAGCAGCACGTTCGGGAGCTATAATGAAAAACTGTTTTTT.

This chain connects TRBV7-9 to TRBJ2-4, with D hard to call. The CDR3 is 12 amino acids. Germline lookup yields CDR1 SEHNR and CDR2 FQNEAQ (reference sequence). Trimming removed 5 bases from V and 5 bases from J, with 7 bases in between. Written as DNA, the CDR3 is TGTGCCAGCAGCAACCAGGAAAACATTCAGTACTTC. It encodes CASSNQENIQYF.

The chain carries TRBV11-2 and TRBJ1-1; D is unresolved. The ends were cut back, 2 bases at V and 0 bases at J, with 4 bases in the middle. The CDR3 is 13 amino acids. CDR1 and CDR2 from the germline V gene are SGHAT and FQNNGV. The CDR3 protein is CASSLLMNTEAFF. In nucleotides, the CDR3 is TGTGCCAGCAGCTTACTGATGAACACTGAAGCTTTCTTT.

This clone has a handful of counts. The gene calls are TRBV30 and TRBJ1-2; 12 positions match TRBD1. The CDR3 is 13 residues long. V gave up 5 bases and J gave up 6 bases; unmatched junction bases: 4. Germline CDR1 is GTSNPN and CDR2 is SVGIG (reference sequence). The CDR3 bases are TGTGCCTGGGGGACAGGGGGCGGAAATGGCTACACCTTC. This gives the protein CAWGTGGGNGYTF. The full variable domain, with the rest looked up from reference TRBV30 and TRBJ1-2, is SQTIHQWPATLVQPVGSPLSLECTVEGTSNPNLYWYRQAAGRGLQLLFYSVGIGQISSEVPQNLSASRPQDRQFILSSKKLLLSDSGFYLCAWGTGGGNGYTFGSGTRLTVV.

V is TRBV19 and J is TRBJ2-5; a possible D gene is TRBD2 (6 bases). Looked up from germline, CDR1 is LNHDA and CDR2 is SQIVND (reference sequence). V lost 7 bases and J lost 5, with 17 bases in between. The CDR3 sequence is 14 residues long. CDR3 nucleotide sequence: TGTGCCAGTAACCCCGGGAGCCCCAGGGAGACCCAGTACTTC. Amino acids: CASNPGSPRETQYF.

The CDR3 loop is CASSIGRASYEQYF. The CDR3 nucleotides read TGTGCCAGTAGTATAGGCCGGGCCTCCTACGAGCAGTACTTC. The chain combines TRBV19 with TRBJ2-7; D not certain. Germline V gene sequence: CDR1 LNHDA, CDR2 SQIVND (reference sequence). Between the trimmed V and J ends, which lost 1 base and 0 bases, there was a span of 7 bases. The CDR3 has 14 amino acids. Full variable domain (remainder filled in from reference TRBV19 and TRBJ2-7): DGGITQSPKYLFRKEGQNVTLSCEQNLNHDAMYWYRQDPGQGLRLIYYSQIVNDFQKGDIAEGYSVSREKKESFPLTVTSAQKNPTAFYLCASSIGRASYEQYFGPGTRLTVT.

The V call is TRBV18, the J call TRBJ2-7; 7 bases match TRBD1. CDR3 length equals 15 residues. From germline, CDR1 is KGHSH and CDR2 LQKENI. The V segment lost 1 base and the J segment 5 bases; nucleotides outside the gene matches: 8. The chain's CDR3 is CASSPQSGGENEQYF. DNA of the CDR3: TGTGCCAGCTCACCACAGTCAGGGGGTGAAAACGAGCAGTACTTC.

This rearrangement joins TRBV11-2 to TRBJ1-3; D gene unclear. The germline gives CDR1 SGHAT, CDR2 FQNNGV. Trimming pared 5 bases from V and 0 bases from J, leaving 14 bases between. The CDR3 totals 16 residues. The CDR3 nucleotides are TGTGCCAGCAGCCCGGGTGGGTTGGGCTCTGGAAACACCATATATTTT. It codes for CASSPGGLGSGNTIYF.

The chain carries TRBV6-5 and TRBJ2-1; D might be TRBD2 (7 bases). The CDR3 consists of 15 residues. V shed 6 bases and J shed 4 bases, with 16 bases lying between them. Germline values: CDR1 MNHEY, CDR2 SVGAGI. For the CDR3, the DNA is TGTGCCAGCAGCCTATATGGGGGGGCGTACAATGAGCAGTTCTTC. It is translated as CASSLYGGAYNEQFF.

The rearrangement uses TRBV9 and TRBJ1-3; TRBD1 is a possible D gene (6 bases). V lost 0 bases and J 1 base, leaving 8 bases between the germline ends. Per the germline V gene, CDR1 is SGDLS and CDR2 is YYNGEE. This CDR3 contains 15 residues. CDR3 residues: CASSVETGSGNTIYF. Here the CDR3 DNA reads TGTGCCAGCAGCGTAGAAACAGGGTCTGGAAACACCATATATTTT.

The rearrangement joins TRBV11-3 to TRBJ2-1; D is perhaps TRBD2 (5 bases). The CDR3 runs to 16 residues. V was trimmed by 1 base and J by 0 bases, leaving 10 bases between them. CDR1 is SGHNT and CDR2 is YENEEA in the germline V gene. The CDR3 loop is CASSLGHGGSYNEQFF. In nucleotides, the CDR3 is TGTGCCAGCAGCTTAGGTCACGGAGGCTCCTACAATGAGCAGTTCTTC.

V gene TRBV7-3 combines with J gene TRBJ2-1, with D possibly being TRBD1 or TRBD2 (5 bases each). V lost 4 bases and J 10 bases, leaving 14 bases between the germline ends. This CDR3 has 13 residues. The germline gives CDR1 SGHTA, CDR2 FQGTGA. CDR3 residues: CASSSRLEGEQFF. CDR3 DNA: TGTGCCAGCAGCTCCAGACTTGAGGGGGAGCAGTTCTTC.

There are a few counts of this clone. The chain recombines TRBV19 with TRBJ1-5; 12 nucleotides match TRBD1. The V gene end was trimmed by 4 bases and the J gene end by 2 bases; junction bases not matched to a gene: 9. The CDR3 is made up of 18 amino acids. CDR1 is LNHDA, CDR2 SQIVND, per germline (reference sequence). CDR3 region: CASSKGDRGRRGNQPQHF. Here the CDR3 DNA reads TGTGCCAGTAGTAAGGGGGACAGGGGGCGAAGGGGCAATCAGCCCCAGCATTTT.

This chain links TRBV18 with TRBJ2-2; D perhaps matches TRBD1 (6 bases). The CDR3 totals 16 residues. Germline-derived CDR1 and CDR2 are KGHSH and LQKENI. V was shortened by 3 bases and J by 4 bases, with 15 bases between the two germline ends. This chain's CDR3 is CASSPQGIVGTGELFF. The CDR3, as DNA: TGTGCCAGCTCACCCCAGGGGATCGTGGGCACCGGGGAGCTGTTTTTT. The full variable domain, rest sourced from reference TRBV18 and TRBJ2-2, is NAGVMQNPRHLVRRRGQEARLRCSPMKGHSHVYWYRQLPEEGLKFMVYLQKENIIDESGMPKERFSAEFPKEGPSILRIQQVVRGDSAAYFCASSPQGIVGTGELFFGEGSRLTVL.

The rearrangement uses TRBV30 and TRBJ1-2, with 8 bases aligning to TRBD1. Trimming removed 4 bases from V and 8 bases from J; junction bases left unmatched: 9. The germline V gene encodes CDR1 GTSNPN and CDR2 SVGIG (reference sequence). This CDR3 spans 13 amino acids. The DNA for the CDR3 is TGTGCCTGGAACCTCCAGGGGGCTAAGGGCTACACCTTC. As protein: CAWNLQGAKGYTF.

J is TRBJ1-5 and V is TRBV10-3; TRBD1 agrees at 7 bases. This CDR3 is built from 14 residues. With V trimmed by 10 bases and J by 3 bases, 9 bases remained unmatched. Per the germline V gene, CDR1 is ENHRY and CDR2 is SYGVKD. The CDR3 here is CATHGTAPNQPQHF. The CDR3 DNA is TGTGCCACCCATGGGACAGCACCCAATCAGCCCCAGCATTTT.

The CDR3 coding sequence is TGTGCCTGGAAGACAGGGGGCTATGGTGAAAAACTGTTTTTT. Translation: CAWKTGGYGEKLFF. V usage is TRBV30 and J usage is TRBJ1-4; 10 nucleotides line up with TRBD1. Trimming at V came to 4 bases and at J to 7 bases, leaving 6 bases not matched to a gene. The CDR3 contains 14 residues. Germline-derived CDR1 and CDR2 are GTSNPN and SVGIG (reference sequence).

The genes are TRBV7-8 and TRBJ2-1; 12 bases are shared with TRBD2. Trimming took 4 bases from V and 10 from J; bases not matched to a gene: 23. In germline, CDR1 is SGHVS, CDR2 FQNEAQ. This CDR3 spans 20 amino acids. The CDR3 DNA is TGTGCCAGCAGCTCCCAAGGGCGGCTAGCGGGAGGGGTTCTGGCGGGCGAGCAGTTCTTC. Translated, it gives CASSSQGRLAGGVLAGEQFF.

This chain joins TRBV18 and TRBJ1-5; 8 bases align to TRBD1. The CDR3 loop spans 17 amino acids. Losses at the gene ends were 3 bases for V and 0 bases for J; bases not matched to a gene: 7. Germline V CDR1 and CDR2: KGHSH, LQKENI. CDR3 region: CASSPRTGTLSNQPQHF. The CDR3 region has the DNA TGTGCCAGCTCACCGCGGACAGGGACCCTTAGCAATCAGCCCCAGCATTTT.

The CDR3 nucleotides are TGTGCCAGCAGCGAGGGACTCTCGAACACTGAAGCTTTCTTT. It codes for CASSEGLSNTEAFF. V and J are TRBV11-3 and TRBJ1-1; D is possibly TRBD1 (5 bases). V gave up 5 bases and J gave up 1 base, with 11 bases separating them. The CDR3 consists of 14 residues. The V gene's germline CDR1 is SGHNT and CDR2 YENEEA. The whole variable domain, filled in from reference TRBV11-3 and TRBJ1-1, reads EAGVVQSPRYKIIEKKQPVAFWCNPISGHNTLYWYLQNLGQGPELLIRYENEEAVDDSQLPKDRFSAERLKGVDSTLKIQPAELGDSAVYLCASSEGLSNTEAFFGQGTRLTVV.

The CDR3: CATDRLAGGFEQYF. In DNA form, the CDR3 reads TGTGCCACCGATAGACTAGCGGGGGGGTTCGAGCAGTACTTC. The rearrangement uses TRBV6-1 and TRBJ2-7; 14 nucleotides align to TRBD2. The CDR3 has 14 residues. With 10 bases clipped from V and 6 bases from J, the junction kept 8 bases outside the gene matches. Germline-derived CDR1 and CDR2 are MNHNS and SASEGT.

This chain uses TRBV5-1 with TRBJ2-1, with 8 nucleotides matching TRBD2. The CDR3 totals 17 residues. CDR1 is SGHRS, CDR2 YFSETQ, per germline. V trimming: 5 bases; J trimming: 3 bases; junction bases outside the gene matches: 13. The CDR3 region is CASRRSGTSGGYNEQFF. In DNA, the CDR3 is TGCGCCAGCAGAAGGAGCGGCACTAGCGGAGGCTACAATGAGCAGTTCTTC.

The chain links TRBV4-1 to TRBJ1-6; maybe TRBD1 (5 bases). This CDR3 comprises 14 residues. In germline, CDR1 is MGHRA, CDR2 YSYEKL. Deletions cut 5 bases from V and 13 bases from J, with 18 bases between. The CDR3 coding sequence is TGCGCCAGCAGCAACACGGGGCTCGGAGGGCCCCTCCACTTT. Its protein product is CASSNTGLGGPLHF.

The gene calls are TRBV27 and TRBJ2-1; D possibly corresponds to TRBD2 (5 bases). The V end was cut by 1 base, the J end by 7 bases, with 8 bases between. In germline, CDR1 is MNHEY, CDR2 SMNVEV (reference sequence). The CDR3 extends over 13 amino acids. CDR3 in amino acids: CASSLYRENEQFF. DNA of the CDR3: TGTGCCAGCAGTTTATATCGGGAAAATGAGCAGTTCTTC.

This chain connects TRBV7-9 to TRBJ2-1; 8 bases fit TRBD2. The CDR3 consists of 17 residues. V shed 5 bases and J 4 bases; nucleotides not matched to a gene: 13. Germline lookup yields CDR1 SEHNR and CDR2 FQNEAQ (reference sequence). In DNA, the CDR3 is TGTGCCAGCAGCCCCGCCCCCAGCGGGAGAGGTTACAATGAGCAGTTCTTC. Translation: CASSPAPSGRGYNEQFF.

The rearrangement uses TRBV4-1 and TRBJ2-3; D is possibly TRBD1 (6 bases). The CDR3 spans 13 residues. Germline V gene sequence: CDR1 MGHRA, CDR2 YSYEKL. Trimming took 0 bases from V and 6 from J, leaving 7 bases between them. This chain's CDR3 is CASSQDTGDTQYF. The DNA of the CDR3 is TGCGCCAGCAGCCAAGATACAGGGGATACGCAGTATTTT.